The T cell receptor beta chain described here comes from a study of T-cell reconstitution after alpha-beta-depleted transplantation in children. Overall study results and limits: TCRbeta diversity was high at day 60 in some patients (a result of surviving recipient T cells and thymic progenitors).

A library of TCRbeta sequences, prepared with unique molecular identifiers, was generated. TCRdb independently ran MiXCR on the PCR reads; one entry per CDR3 protein. Seen here are 200,000 or so distinct CDR3 sequences, approximately 6% observed once, and the top ten hold 4.5% to 5.5%. This clonotype appeared a few times. What it binds is unknown. V was pared by 3 bases and J by 5 bases, with 11 bases between. The CDR3 covers 13 residues. Germline-derived CDR1 and CDR2 are DFQATT and SNEGSKA (reference sequence). This chain links TRBV20-1 with TRBJ2-1; D call uncertain. The TCR comes from a girl under three years old with combined immunodeficiency, due to receive a stem cell transplant. Sequencing used PBMCs, obtained before TCRalphabeta/CD19-depleted stem cell transplant. The CDR3 sequence: CSASEHSHNEQFF. CDR3 DNA sequence: TGCAGTGCTAGTGAGCATAGCCACAATGAGCAGTTCTTC.